This T cell receptor beta chain emerged from a study of blood T cell repertoires in COVID-19 (dated by TCRdb to 2020 to 2021). Context from the whole study: Samples from collaborators originated in the United States, Italy and Spain and spanned both the acute and convalescent phases of COVID-19. The material from the prospective study consisted of cDNA or gDNA derived from T cells, B-cell-depleted T cells, or PBMCs. Deeply sampled blood TCRbeta repertoires from subjects exposed to, actively infected with, or recovered from COVID-19 were included in the dataset. A freely available public database, intended as a resource for researchers studying the immune response to SARS-CoV-2, is where the repertoires were released. The samples were drawn from two sources: the first 160 participants of the ongoing ImmuneRACE study, and 1,000 to 1,500 subjects contributed by 6 global collaborators. The sample metadata nearly always contained a de-identified subject ID, COVID-19 status, age in years and sex. HLA class I and class II types, where available, came from metadata supplied by the sample provider rather than from assay-based typing.

Broad study findings and their caveats: The amount of clinical and demographic metadata varied by source and participant and was provided uncurated.

From the cysteine through the phenylalanine, the CDR3 covers 20 amino acids. Just CDR3 DNA is preserved here, 60 bases in frame from base 1. Between the V and J ends, shortened by 0 bases and 3 bases respectively, the junction contains 26 bases. Looking up the germline V gene yields CDR1 SGDLS and CDR2 YYNGEE. Remarks on this clone: Its antigen remains unidentified. Nothing much larger sits one base from this clone, and base qualities are not available.

Whole blood was collected in K2EDTA tubes by collaborating institutions according to the institutions' own protocols. For TCRbeta analysis, collaborators shipped samples in one of three forms: frozen whole blood, isolated PBMCs, or DNA extracted from either of those sample types. TCRbeta CDR3 regions were amplified from genomic DNA using the immunoSEQ Assay, a bias-controlled multiplex PCR. The authors processed their data as follows. The number of nucleated cells in each sample was estimated by amplification of reference gene primers within the assay. To quantify the absolute abundance of each unique TCRbeta CDR3 rearrangement, sequence reads were collapsed and filtered. For each sample, productive Simpson clonality was calculated as the square root of Simpson's diversity index over productive rearrangements. Sourced from immuneACCESS, this table was stored by TCRdb with only in-frame sequences that have V and J called. A share of the clones is absent; for the studies checked, an unresolved V gene accounts for under half, and the remainder has no known explanation. That table is the source of V, J and clone size, and D and trimming were worked out from the DNA. Recorded for this sample are about 240,000 clones; 88% of them occurred a single time. The ten largest account for about 0.8% of the sample.

Here the chain combines TRBV9 and TRBJ2-3; tentative D gene TRBD2, with 5 bases matching. This sequence was found in a woman under 40 with acute or convalescent COVID-19. The sequenced sample was peripheral blood. CDR3 reads: CASSVDPPRGRLTRTDTQYF. The DNA sequence is as follows: TGTGCCAGCAGCGTAGACCCCCCAAGAGGGCGGTTAACGAGGACAGATACGCAGTATTTT.